This TCR beta chain was found in a study of shared clonotypes between healthy human individuals. Study as a whole: Donor composition was a couple of women and a few men, aged 18 to 49. Each donor had three CD4 naive, three CD4 memory, two CD8 naive and one CD8 memory plate.

Selected positively for CCR7 and CD45RO-negative, naive CD8 cells excluded terminally differentiated effector memory CD45RA+ cells. Around 32,000 T cell genomes, or 200 to 250 ng DNA, went into the sorted-subset replicate PCRs. Using immunoSEQ multiplex PCR, the repertoire was profiled, and TCRdb retains in-frame clones only, with some absent. Seen here are about 550,000 clones, 95% observed once, and the top ten hold less than 0.13%. General study points: Researchers sampled blood only, noting tissue repertoires likely differ.

The CDR3 covers 13 residues. Germline values: CDR1 LNHDA, CDR2 SQIVND (reference sequence). V lost 4 bases to trimming and J lost 1 base, with 8 bases between them. A remark on this clone: Its antigen is as yet unknown. The sample has other DNA sequences that encode this CDR3 too.

Input material: naive CD8+ T cells sorted from blood. The chain is built from TRBV19 and TRBJ2-7; no firm D call. The TCR was taken from a woman in her 30s in good health. CDR3 coding DNA: TGTGCCAGTAGTAGTGGCACTTCCTACGAGCAGTACTTC. This codes for CASSSGTSYEQYF.